A few counts support the clone carrying this TCR beta chain. A single record per CDR3 protein comes from TCRdb applying MiXCR to the 5' RACE reads. Of 280,000 or so distinct CDR3 sequences in the sample, around 8.6% were seen once. V lost 2 bases and J lost 10, with 12 bases in between. The germline V gene encodes CDR1 MNHEY and CDR2 SVGEGT. The CDR3 sequence is 14 residues long. The sample originates from a study of T cells after yellow fever vaccination. Specimen: CD4+ T cells sorted from PBMCs, collected 5 days after the yellow fever booster vaccination. This TCR was recovered from a man between 18 and 29 years old who received the YFV17D yellow fever vaccine. The chain joins TRBV6-2 or TRBV6-3 to TRBJ1-6, with a possible D match to TRBD1 (5 bases). The CDR3 region is CASSYRGLGSPLHF. The DNA of the CDR3 is TGTGCCAGCAGTTACAGGGGATTAGGATCACCCCTCCACTTT.